The 16 T cell receptor beta chains reported below all come from one sample, sequenced in a study of PD-L1 blockade in urothelial cancer. The assay was immunoSEQ multiplex PCR, and TCRdb's table has in-frame clones only and misses some. The sample holds tens of thousands of clones, 87% seen once. Sequencing was performed on PBMCs, taken around atezolizumab (anti-PD-L1) treatment. These receptors all come from a woman aged 70-85 years with urothelial cancer.

V gene TRBV28 combines with J gene TRBJ1-2; no reliable D call. CDR3 length equals 13 residues. CDR1 is MDHEN and CDR2 is SYDVKM in the germline V gene. Trimming stripped 5 bases from V and 4 bases from J, with 11 bases between. The CDR3 is CASSPRQVYGYTF. The CDR3 nucleotides read TGTGCCAGCAGTCCGCGACAAGTCTATGGCTACACCTTC.

The rearrangement uses TRBV7-8 and TRBJ1-2, with a possible D match to TRBD1 (5 bases). CDR1 SGHVS and CDR2 FQNEAQ come from the germline V gene. Trimming took 1 base from V and 5 from J, leaving 11 bases between them. CDR3 length equals 14 residues. CDR3 nucleotide sequence: TGTGCCAGCAGCTTAGGGAGGGAGGGGTATGGCTACACCTTC. Translated: CASSLGREGYGYTF.

The rearrangement uses TRBV5-1 and TRBJ2-3; the D is unclear. In germline, CDR1 is SGHRS, CDR2 YFSETQ. CDR3 length: 19 residues. V was cut by 4 bases and J by 1 base, with 25 bases left in between. CDR3 loop: CASSRANTRLPIRTDTQYF. The CDR3 bases are TGCGCCAGCAGCCGTGCCAATACACGCTTACCAATTCGCACAGATACGCAGTATTTT.

The chain has TRBV14 and TRBJ1-2; tentative D call: TRBD1 (6 bases). Germline CDR1 reads SGHDN; CDR2 reads FVKESK. Trimming shortened V by 9 bases and J by 2 bases, and 7 bases separated the two germline ends. The CDR3 sequence is 11 residues long. CDR3 protein: CASGQNYGYTF. The CDR3, as DNA: TGTGCCAGTGGACAGAACTATGGCTACACCTTC.

This chain links TRBV5-1 with TRBJ2-5; D perhaps matches TRBD2 (6 bases). Germline lookup yields CDR1 SGHRS and CDR2 YFSETQ. V shed 1 base and J shed 5 bases, with 15 bases lying between them. This CDR3 region has 15 residues. The CDR3 DNA follows: TGCGCCAGCAGCTTGTTTCAGCCGGGGGTGGAGACCCAGTACTTC. This translates into CASSLFQPGVETQYF.

This chain connects TRBV28 to TRBJ1-1; possibly TRBD1 for D (6 bases). Germline V gene lookup returns CDR1 MDHEN and CDR2 SYDVKM. The CDR3 runs 16 residues. V lost 3 bases and J 0 bases, leaving 14 bases between the germline ends. In nucleotides, the CDR3 is TGTGCCAGCAGTTTTGAGGGCGGGGGGCTGAACACTGAAGCTTTCTTT. Translation: CASSFEGGGLNTEAFF.

The chain has TRBV19 and TRBJ2-2; weak D call: TRBD2 (5 bases). Germline CDR1 reads LNHDA; CDR2 reads SQIVND (reference sequence). The CDR3 runs 14 residues. The V end lost 5 bases, the J end lost 6 bases, and 13 bases lay between the germline ends. The CDR3 DNA reads TGTGCCAGTAGTTGGGGAGTTGGAGCCGGGGAGCTGTTTTTT. Translating it yields CASSWGVGAGELFF.

V is TRBV21-1 and J is TRBJ2-3; TRBD2, the table's D call, lacks a check against the DNA. TRBV21-1 is marked as a pseudogene. The CDR3 is 17 residues long. CDR3 loop: CASSRAKLAGVKDTQYF. The CDR3 DNA reads as TGTGCCAGCAGCAGGGCTAAACTAGCGGGAGTTAAAGATACGCAGTATTTT.

The chain links TRBV5-1 to TRBJ1-1, with a weak D call TRBD1 (5 bases). V was shortened by 4 bases and J by 1 base, with 14 bases between the two germline ends. Germline V gives CDR1 SGHRS, CDR2 YFSETQ. CDR3 length equals 15 residues. The CDR3 spells CASSPGVGANTEAFF. Here the CDR3 DNA reads TGCGCCAGCAGCCCTGGGGTAGGGGCGAACACTGAAGCTTTCTTT.

The chain joins TRBV10-2 to TRBJ2-1, with 14 bases matching TRBD2. The CDR3 totals 13 residues. Germline CDR1 reads WSHSY; CDR2 reads SAAADI. Losses at the gene ends were 6 bases for V and 12 bases for J; bases not matched to a gene: 4. The CDR3 loop is CASSGLAGGGQFF. CDR3 in DNA: TGCGCCAGCAGCGGACTAGCGGGAGGCGGGCAGTTCTTC.

The V and J genes are TRBV7-2 and TRBJ2-3; D is possibly TRBD2 (6 bases). Trimming removed 2 bases from V and 3 bases from J, with 18 bases in between. The CDR3 is 17 amino acids. Germline V gene data show CDR1 as SGHTA and CDR2 as FQGNSA. For the CDR3, the DNA is TGTGCCAGCAGCTTAAGGCCCCCGGGAGCGGGTACAGATACGCAGTATTTT. It specifies CASSLRPPGAGTDTQYF.

The chain recombines TRBV7-8 with TRBJ2-7, with 8 bases matching TRBD2. Per the germline V gene, CDR1 is SGHVS and CDR2 is FQNEAQ. The junction had 7 bases not matched to a gene; V was cut back by 0 bases and J by 0 bases. This CDR3 has 17 residues. DNA of the CDR3: TGTGCCAGCAGCTTAGCGGGGGGACTAGTGAGCTCCTACGAGCAGTACTTC. It translates to CASSLAGGLVSSYEQYF.

The CDR3 loop is CASRAQGVNTEAFF. For the CDR3, the DNA is TGTGCCAGCAGAGCACAGGGAGTGAACACTGAAGCTTTCTTT. The rearrangement links TRBV6-4 to TRBJ1-1; possibly TRBD1 for D (6 bases). The CDR3 length is 14 residues. Trimming shortened V by 6 bases and J by 0 bases, and 11 bases separated the two germline ends. CDR1 is MRHNA and CDR2 is SNTAGT in the germline V gene.

The rearrangement uses TRBV10-2 and TRBJ1-2; 8 bases fit TRBD1. V lost 6 bases and J lost 0; bases outside the gene matches: 3. This CDR3 is built from 14 residues. The germline V gene has CDR1 WSHSY and CDR2 SAAADI. CDR3 nucleotide sequence: TGCGCCAGCAGGGGGACAGGAGCTAACTATGGCTACACCTTC. It codes for CASRGTGANYGYTF.

The chain joins TRBV4-3 to TRBJ1-3; no clear D gene. The CDR3 spans 16 residues. Germline CDR1 is LGHNA and CDR2 is YSLEER. V was cut by 4 bases and J by 0 bases, with 13 bases left in between. CDR3 in amino acids: CASSLSRDTSGNTIYF. The CDR3, as DNA: TGCGCCAGCAGCCTTAGCCGGGATACCTCTGGAAACACCATATATTTT.

The rearrangement links TRBV19 to TRBJ2-7; D is unclear. Trimming took off 5 bases at V and 3 bases at J, with 11 bases between the two ends. This CDR3 spans 13 amino acids. Germline lookup yields CDR1 LNHDA and CDR2 SQIVND (reference sequence). The CDR3 DNA is TGTGCCAGTAGTCCCGAGCCCCACTACGAGCAGTACTTC. It codes for CASSPEPHYEQYF.